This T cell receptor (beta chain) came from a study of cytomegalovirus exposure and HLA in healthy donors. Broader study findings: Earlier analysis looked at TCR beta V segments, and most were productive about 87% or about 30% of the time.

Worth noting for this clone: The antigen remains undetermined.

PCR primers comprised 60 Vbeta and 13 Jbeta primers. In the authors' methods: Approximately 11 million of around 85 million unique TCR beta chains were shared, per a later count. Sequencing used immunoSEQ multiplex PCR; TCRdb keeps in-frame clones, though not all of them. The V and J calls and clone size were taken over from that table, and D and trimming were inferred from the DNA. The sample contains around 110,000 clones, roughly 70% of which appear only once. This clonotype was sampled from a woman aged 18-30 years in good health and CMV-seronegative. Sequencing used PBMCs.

The CDR3 DNA reads TGTGCCAGTAGTATTAATCCCTTCGGGGGTAGTCAGCCCCAGCATTTT. Translating it yields CASSINPFGGSQPQHF. The chain couples TRBV19 to TRBJ1-5; D is perhaps TRBD1 (5 bases). Trimming left V 3 bases short and J 6 bases short, with 18 bases between. This CDR3 contains 16 residues. CDR1 and CDR2 (germline): LNHDA, SQIVND (reference sequence). Using reference TRBV19 and TRBJ1-5 for the parts outside the CDR3, the full variable domain is DGGITQSPKYLFRKEGQNVTLSCEQNLNHDAMYWYRQDPGQGLRLIYYSQIVNDFQKGDIAEGYSVSREKKESFPLTVTSAQKNPTAFYLCASSINPFGGSQPQHFGDGTRLSIL.